One and the same sample provided the 19 T cell receptor beta chains below, sequenced in a study of siplizumab effects on memory and regulatory T cells. Assay used: immunoSEQ multiplex PCR; TCRdb lists only in-frame clones, some missing. The table shows some 7,000 clones, with 65% to 70% occurring only once. Sequenced material: effector memory CD8+ T cells sorted from blood. Specified subset: unstimulated CD8+ effector memory T cells. These receptor sequences come from a human donor in good health.

About this clone itself: Additional DNA sequences in this sample encode the identical CDR3. The chain uses TRBV27 and TRBJ2-3, with 10 bases identical to TRBD2. CDR3 length: 16 amino acids. Germline loops: CDR1 MNHEY, CDR2 SMNVEV (reference sequence). V dropped 5 bases and J dropped 0; count of bases not matched to a gene: 5. The DNA for the CDR3 is TGTGCCAGCAGTCCAAGACTAGCGGGTAGCACAGATACGCAGTATTTT. This translates into CASSPRLAGSTDTQYF.

This rearrangement joins TRBV19 to TRBJ2-7; maybe TRBD2 (5 bases). V was clipped by 6 bases and J by 0 bases, with 15 bases between them. CDR3 length: 15 residues. The germline V gene has CDR1 LNHDA and CDR2 SQIVND (reference sequence). CDR3: CASSATGVSSYEQYF. The CDR3 DNA follows: TGTGCCAGTAGCGCCACCGGGGTAAGCTCCTACGAGCAGTACTTC.

This chain joins TRBV9 and TRBJ1-1, with a tentative D call TRBD1 (5 bases). This CDR3 has 13 residues. Trimming left V 0 bases short and J 3 bases short, with 6 bases between. The V gene's germline CDR1 is SGDLS and CDR2 YYNGEE. The CDR3 is CASSVGGDTEAFF. CDR3 nucleotides: TGTGCCAGCAGCGTAGGGGGGGACACTGAAGCTTTCTTT.

The genes are TRBV15 and TRBJ1-5; D remains unclear. Germline CDR1 and CDR2: LNHNV and YYDKDF (reference sequence). The CDR3 spans 14 residues. V lost 4 bases to trimming and J lost 1 base, with 8 bases between them. The CDR3 region is CATSTAQSNQPQHF. The DNA for the CDR3 is TGTGCCACCAGCACCGCCCAGAGCAATCAGCCCCAGCATTTT.

This chain links TRBV18 with TRBJ2-1; D remains ambiguous. The germline CDR1 and CDR2 sequences are KGHSH and LQKENI. The V end lost 0 bases, the J end lost 5 bases, and 5 bases lay between the germline ends. This CDR3 spans 13 amino acids. The CDR3 spells CASSPPHNNEQFF. DNA of the CDR3: TGTGCCAGCTCACCACCCCACAACAATGAGCAGTTCTTC.

The DNA for the CDR3 is TGTGCCAGCAGTGGGAACAGGGAGACCGGGGAGCTGTTTTTT. Translating gives CASSGNRETGELFF. The chain couples TRBV25-1 to TRBJ2-2; D perhaps matches TRBD1 (6 bases). CDR1 and CDR2 (germline): MGHDK, SYGVNS. V was trimmed by 4 bases and J by 5 bases, leaving 11 bases between them. This CDR3 region has 14 residues.

The rearrangement uses TRBV4-1 and TRBJ2-1; D is perhaps TRBD1 (5 bases). Trimming took off 5 bases at V and 3 bases at J, with 11 bases between the two ends. CDR3 length: 14 residues. The V gene's germline CDR1 is MGHRA and CDR2 YSYEKL. The CDR3 region has the DNA TGCGCCAGCAGCATATCGGACAACTACAATGAGCAGTTCTTC. Amino acid sequence: CASSISDNYNEQFF.

This rearrangement joins TRBV6-6 to TRBJ2-2; D remains unclear. The germline CDR1 and CDR2 sequences are MNHNY and SVGAGI (reference sequence). V dropped 0 bases and J dropped 4 bases, with 6 bases sitting between them. CDR3 size: 14 residues. The CDR3 is CASSYSGATGELFF. CDR3 bases: TGTGCCAGCAGTTACTCTGGCGCCACCGGGGAGCTGTTTTTT.

By share, this clone ranks as medium-sized (0.01 to 0.1%). The chain has TRBV6-6 and TRBJ1-3; no reliable D call. The CDR3 loop spans 15 amino acids. CDR1 and CDR2 from the germline V gene are MNHNY and SVGAGI (reference sequence). The V end was cut by 2 bases, the J end by 4 bases, with 12 bases between. This CDR3 reads CASSYQEGSGNTIYF. In nucleotides, the CDR3 is TGTGCCAGCAGTTACCAAGAGGGATCAGGAAACACCATATATTTT.

Judged by abundance, this clone is medium-sized. The chain employs TRBV27 and TRBJ1-1, with D tentatively TRBD1 (6 bases). This CDR3 comprises 11 residues. The germline V gene has CDR1 MNHEY and CDR2 SMNVEV (reference sequence). V lost 6 bases, J lost 6 bases, and 8 bases lay in between. CDR3 DNA sequence: TGTGCCAGCAGACAGGGCCCTGAAGCTTTCTTT. Translation: CASRQGPEAFF.

This clone came up a few times. The chain uses TRBV7-9 and TRBJ2-6, with D possibly matching TRBD2 (5 bases). The CDR3 totals 15 residues. V was pared by 4 bases and J by 0 bases, with 7 bases between. Germline V gene data show CDR1 as SEHNR and CDR2 as FQNEAQ (reference sequence). The CDR3 reads CASSSSGSGANVLTF. The CDR3 DNA sequence: TGTGCCAGCAGCTCGAGCGGCTCTGGGGCCAACGTCCTGACTTTC.

The chain joins TRBV27 to TRBJ1-2, with D possibly matching TRBD1 (5 bases). Germline V gene data show CDR1 as MNHEY and CDR2 as SMNVEV (reference sequence). Trimming left V 8 bases short and J 0 bases short, with 13 bases between. There are 14 residues in the CDR3. The CDR3 protein is CASSRGVANYGYTF. The CDR3, as DNA: TGTGCCAGCTCCCGAGGGGTAGCTAACTATGGCTACACCTTC.

About this clone itself: This CDR3 is also generated by other DNA sequences in the sample. The chain links TRBV18 to TRBJ1-4; no definite D call. The CDR3 extends over 15 amino acids. V lost 0 bases to trimming and J lost 2 bases, with 7 bases between them. The germline CDR1 and CDR2 sequences are KGHSH and LQKENI. This chain's CDR3 is CASSPPRGTNEKLFF. CDR3 nucleotides: TGTGCCAGCTCACCACCGCGCGGGACTAATGAAAAACTGTTTTTT.

V and J are TRBV25-1 and TRBJ2-7; 7 positions match TRBD1. The CDR3 contains 13 residues. Germline CDR1 and CDR2: MGHDK and SYGVNS. V lost 5 bases to trimming and J lost 3 bases; unmatched junction nucleotides: 4. The CDR3 loop is CASSLGTDYEQYF. The CDR3 nucleotides read TGTGCCAGCAGTCTTGGGACAGACTACGAGCAGTACTTC.

Here the CDR3 DNA reads TGTGCCACGGGGGGCCCGACTAACACTGAAGCTTTCTTT. Its protein product is CATGGPTNTEAFF. The genes are TRBV15 and TRBJ1-1; perhaps TRBD1 as D (6 bases). This CDR3 has 13 residues. The germline gives CDR1 LNHNV, CDR2 YYDKDF (reference sequence). V dropped 9 bases and J dropped 2 bases, with 13 bases sitting between them. Full variable domain (missing parts from reference TRBV15 and TRBJ1-1): DAMVIQNPRYQVTQFGKPVTLSCSQTLNHNVMYWYQQKSSQAPKLLFHYYDKDFNNEADTPDNFQSRRPNTSFCFLDIRSPGLGDTAMYLCATGGPTNTEAFFGQGTRLTVV.

The V call is TRBV6-1, the J call TRBJ2-7; no clear D gene. V was shortened by 3 bases and J by 2 bases, with 17 bases between the two germline ends. Germline CDR1 and CDR2: MNHNS and SASEGT. The CDR3 sequence is 16 residues long. As DNA, the CDR3 is TGTGCCAGCAGTGATCGCGGCGTAGGCAGCACCTACGAGCAGTACTTC. Amino acids: CASSDRGVGSTYEQYF.

This clone has more than one count but fewer than ten. This sequence joins TRBV7-9 and TRBJ1-2; TRBD1 agrees at 7 bases. After removal of 1 base from V and 1 base from J, the junction contained 3 bases not matched to a gene. The CDR3 covers 15 residues. The germline gives CDR1 SEHNR, CDR2 FQNEAQ (reference sequence). The CDR3 reads CASSLGAGGNYGYTF. CDR3 coding DNA: TGTGCCAGCAGCTTAGGGGCAGGGGGTAACTATGGCTACACCTTC.

A word on this clone: This same CDR3 is encoded by further DNA sequences in the sample. The chain combines TRBV6-5 with TRBJ1-2; tentatively, D is TRBD1 (5 bases). This CDR3 has 11 residues. The V end was cut by 10 bases, the J end by 3 bases, with 9 bases between. Germline V gene data show CDR1 as MNHEY and CDR2 as SVGAGI. The CDR3 region has the DNA TGTGCCACCGGGACTGACTATGGCTACACCTTC. Translation gives CATGTDYGYTF.

The chain's CDR3 is CASSLGSSYEQYF. For the CDR3, the DNA is TGTGCCAGCAGTTTAGGGAGCTCCTACGAGCAGTACTTC. The chain combines TRBV28 with TRBJ2-7; tentatively, D is TRBD2 (5 bases). The CDR3 covers 13 residues. The ends were cut back, 2 bases at V and 0 bases at J, with 5 bases in the middle. Germline CDR1 is MDHEN and CDR2 is SYDVKM.